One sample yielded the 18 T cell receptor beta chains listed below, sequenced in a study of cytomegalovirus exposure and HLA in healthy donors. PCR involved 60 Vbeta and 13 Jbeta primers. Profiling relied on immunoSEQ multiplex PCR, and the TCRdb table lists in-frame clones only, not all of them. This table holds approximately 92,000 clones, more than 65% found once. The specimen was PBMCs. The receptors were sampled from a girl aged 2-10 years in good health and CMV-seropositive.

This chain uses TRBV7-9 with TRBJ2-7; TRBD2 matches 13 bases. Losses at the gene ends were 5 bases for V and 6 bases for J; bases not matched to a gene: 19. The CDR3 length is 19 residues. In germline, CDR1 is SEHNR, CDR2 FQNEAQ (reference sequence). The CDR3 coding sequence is TGTGCCAGCAGCCATCCTCGGGGGGGACTAGCGGGACCTGATTCCGAGCAGTACTTC. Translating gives CASSHPRGGLAGPDSEQYF.

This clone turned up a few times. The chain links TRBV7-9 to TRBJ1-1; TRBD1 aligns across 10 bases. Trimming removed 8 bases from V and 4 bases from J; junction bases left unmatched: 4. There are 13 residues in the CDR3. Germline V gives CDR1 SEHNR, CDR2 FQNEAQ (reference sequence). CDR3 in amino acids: CASDGTGVTEAFF. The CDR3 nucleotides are TGTGCCAGCGACGGGACAGGGGTCACTGAAGCTTTCTTT.

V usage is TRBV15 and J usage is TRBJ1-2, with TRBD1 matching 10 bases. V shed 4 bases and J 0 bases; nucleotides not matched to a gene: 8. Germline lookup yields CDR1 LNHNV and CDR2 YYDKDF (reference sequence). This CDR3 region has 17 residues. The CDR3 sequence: CATSKRDRGRANYGYTF. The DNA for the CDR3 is TGTGCCACCAGCAAGAGGGACAGGGGCCGGGCTAACTATGGCTACACCTTC.

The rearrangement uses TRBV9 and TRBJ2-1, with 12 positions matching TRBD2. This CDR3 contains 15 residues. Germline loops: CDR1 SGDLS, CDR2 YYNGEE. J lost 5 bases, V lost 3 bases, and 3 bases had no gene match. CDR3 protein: CASSGGTSGHNEQFF. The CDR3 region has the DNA TGTGCCAGCAGCGGTGGGACTAGCGGGCACAATGAGCAGTTCTTC.

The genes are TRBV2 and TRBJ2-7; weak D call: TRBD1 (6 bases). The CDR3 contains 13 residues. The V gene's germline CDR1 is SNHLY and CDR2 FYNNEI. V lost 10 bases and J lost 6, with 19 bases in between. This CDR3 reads CANHGTFFTEQYF. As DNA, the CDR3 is TGTGCCAATCACGGGACATTTTTTACCGAGCAGTACTTC.

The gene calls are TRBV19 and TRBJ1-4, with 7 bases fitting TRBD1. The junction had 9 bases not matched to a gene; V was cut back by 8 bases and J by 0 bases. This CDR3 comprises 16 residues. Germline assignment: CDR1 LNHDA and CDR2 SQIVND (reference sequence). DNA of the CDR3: TGTGCCAGTTCCGGGACAGACTTTGCAACTAATGAAAAACTGTTTTTT. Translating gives CASSGTDFATNEKLFF.

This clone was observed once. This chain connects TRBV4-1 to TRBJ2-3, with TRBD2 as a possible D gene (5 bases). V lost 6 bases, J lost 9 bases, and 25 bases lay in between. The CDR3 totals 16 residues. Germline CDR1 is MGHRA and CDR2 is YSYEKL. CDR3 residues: CASSSLKGTGSVTQYF. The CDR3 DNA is TGCGCCAGCAGTTCCTTAAAAGGAACGGGGTCGGTCACGCAGTATTTT.

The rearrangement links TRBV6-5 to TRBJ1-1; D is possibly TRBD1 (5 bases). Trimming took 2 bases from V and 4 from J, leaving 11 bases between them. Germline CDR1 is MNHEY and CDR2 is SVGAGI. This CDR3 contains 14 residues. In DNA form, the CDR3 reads TGTGCCAGCAGTTACGTTTCGGGGGGCACTGAAGCTTTCTTT. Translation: CASSYVSGGTEAFF.

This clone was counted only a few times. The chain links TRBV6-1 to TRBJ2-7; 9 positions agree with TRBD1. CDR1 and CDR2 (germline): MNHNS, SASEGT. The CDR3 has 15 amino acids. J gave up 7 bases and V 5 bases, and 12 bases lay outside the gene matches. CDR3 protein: CASSLGGTGLQEQYF. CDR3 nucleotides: TGTGCCAGCAGTTTAGGGGGGACAGGGCTTCAAGAGCAGTACTTC.

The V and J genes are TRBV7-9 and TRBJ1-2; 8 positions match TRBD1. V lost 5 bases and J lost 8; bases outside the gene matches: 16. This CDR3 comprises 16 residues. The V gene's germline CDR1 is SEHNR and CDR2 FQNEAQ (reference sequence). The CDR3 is CASSPGSGQGAIGYTF. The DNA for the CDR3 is TGTGCCAGCAGCCCAGGGAGTGGACAGGGAGCGATAGGCTACACCTTC.

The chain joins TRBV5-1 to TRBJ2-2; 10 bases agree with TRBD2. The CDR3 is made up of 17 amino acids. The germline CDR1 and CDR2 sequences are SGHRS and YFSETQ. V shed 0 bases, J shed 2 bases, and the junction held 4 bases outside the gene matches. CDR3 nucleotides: TGCGCCAGCAGCTTGGGGCTAGCGGGAGTTAACACCGGGGAGCTGTTTTTT. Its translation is CASSLGLAGVNTGELFF.

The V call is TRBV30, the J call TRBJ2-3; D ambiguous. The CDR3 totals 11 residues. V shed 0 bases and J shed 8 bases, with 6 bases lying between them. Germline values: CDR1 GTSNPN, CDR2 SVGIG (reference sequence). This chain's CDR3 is CAWSVVATQYF. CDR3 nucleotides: TGTGCCTGGAGTGTGGTAGCTACGCAGTATTTT.

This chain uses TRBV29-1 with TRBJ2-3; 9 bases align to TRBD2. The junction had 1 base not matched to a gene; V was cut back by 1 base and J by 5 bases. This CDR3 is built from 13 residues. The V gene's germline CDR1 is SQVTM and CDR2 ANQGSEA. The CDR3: CSVEVLAGDTQYF. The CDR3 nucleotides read TGCAGCGTTGAAGTACTAGCGGGAGATACGCAGTATTTT.

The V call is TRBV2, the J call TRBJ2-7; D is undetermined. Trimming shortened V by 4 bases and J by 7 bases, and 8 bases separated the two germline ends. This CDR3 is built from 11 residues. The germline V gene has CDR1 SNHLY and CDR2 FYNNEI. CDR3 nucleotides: TGTGCCAGCAGTGCCCAGTCTGAGCAGTACTTC. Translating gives CASSAQSEQYF.

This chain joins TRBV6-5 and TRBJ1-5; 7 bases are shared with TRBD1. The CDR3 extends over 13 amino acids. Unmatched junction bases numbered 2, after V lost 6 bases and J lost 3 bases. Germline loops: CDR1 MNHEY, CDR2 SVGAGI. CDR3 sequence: CASRGQFNQPQHF. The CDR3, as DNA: TGTGCCAGCAGGGGACAGTTCAATCAGCCCCAGCATTTT.

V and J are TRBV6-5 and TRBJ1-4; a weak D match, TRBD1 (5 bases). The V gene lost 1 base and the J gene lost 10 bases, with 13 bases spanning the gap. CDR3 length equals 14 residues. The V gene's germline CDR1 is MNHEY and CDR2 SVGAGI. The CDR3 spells CASSYYGRVGKLFF. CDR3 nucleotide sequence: TGTGCCAGCAGTTACTATGGCAGGGTAGGAAAACTGTTTTTT.

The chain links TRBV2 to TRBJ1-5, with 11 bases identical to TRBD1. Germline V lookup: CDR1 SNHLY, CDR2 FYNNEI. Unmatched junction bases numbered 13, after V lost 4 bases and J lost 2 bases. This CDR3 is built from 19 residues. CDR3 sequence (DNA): TGTGCCAGCAGTGGGGGGACAGGGGGTGGCAATAGTGGCAATCAGCCCCAGCATTTT. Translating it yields CASSGGTGGGNSGNQPQHF. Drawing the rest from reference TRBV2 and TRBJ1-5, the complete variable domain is EPEVTQTPSHQVTQMGQEVILRCVPISNHLYFYWYRQILGQKVEFLVSFYNNEISEKSEIFDDQFSVERPDGSNFTLKIRSTKLEDSAMYFCASSGGTGGGNSGNQPQHFGDGTRLSIL.

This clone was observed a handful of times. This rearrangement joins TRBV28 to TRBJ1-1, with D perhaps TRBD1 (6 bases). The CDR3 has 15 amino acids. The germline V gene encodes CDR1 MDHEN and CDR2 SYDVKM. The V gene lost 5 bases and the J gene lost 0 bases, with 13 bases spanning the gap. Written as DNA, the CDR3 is TGTGCCAGCAGTCTAGACCAGGGGTTGAACACTGAAGCTTTCTTT. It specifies CASSLDQGLNTEAFF. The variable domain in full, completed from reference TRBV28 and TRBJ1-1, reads DVKVTQSSRYLVKRTGEKVFLECVQDMDHENMFWYRQDPGLGLRLIYFSYDVKMKEKGDIPEGYSVSREKKERFSLILESASTNQTSMYLCASSLDQGLNTEAFFGQGTRLTVV.